The 25 T cell receptor beta chains listed next were all sequenced from one sample in a study of T cell clonality in common variable immunodeficiency (dated by TCRdb to about 2015). Paper-wide results and their limitations: Reportedly, TCRbeta sequences from CVID had fewer deletions and N-nucleotide insertions, and highly modified clones with 13 or more V deletions were absent from CVID.

The method was the immunoSEQ multiplex PCR assay. The clones in this table, taken by TCRdb from immuneACCESS, are in-frame only. Not every clone is retained; where verified, under half of the shortfall comes from an unresolved V gene, and the cause of the rest is unknown. For this sample the table reports 40,000 or so clones, with no clone seen just once. Around 6% of the sample rests with the top ten. These receptors are not linked to any known antigen. The sample consisted of peripheral blood mononuclear cells. These receptors originate from a human donor with common variable immunodeficiency.

This clone has ten or more counts. The missing CDR3 end, 3 residues past where the read stops, is filled in from the germline J gene. The rearrangement joins TRBV6-2 or TRBV6-3 to TRBJ2-7, with 10 positions matching TRBD1. CDR3 length: 14 residues. Germline V gene sequence: CDR1 MNHEY, CDR2 SVGEGT. The trim removed 0 bases at V and 5 bases at J, leaving 1 base unmatched. The CDR3 region is CASSYSGTGDEQYF. The sequenced part of the CDR3 DNA is TGTGCCAGCAGTTACTCTGGGACAGGGGACGAG.

About this clone: The CDR3 is cut off 3 residues early in the read; its end comes from the germline J gene. The J gene is TRBJ1-2, the V gene TRBV6-1; D may be TRBD1 (6 bases). The ends were cut back, 3 bases at V and 2 bases at J, with 16 bases in the middle. This CDR3 is built from 16 residues. Germline-derived CDR1 and CDR2 are MNHNS and SASEGT. The part of the CDR3 DNA that was read is TGTGCCAGCAGTGAGTTACGTAGACAGGCCAACTATGGC. Amino acid sequence: CASSELRRQANYG. The full-length CDR3 reads as CASSELRRQANYGYTF.

Of note for this clone: The read halts 3 residues ahead of the CDR3 end, with the missing end drawn from the germline J gene. The chain employs TRBV19 and TRBJ1-1; 7 bases are shared with TRBD1. Germline CDR1 reads LNHDA; CDR2 reads SQIVND (reference sequence). V lost 8 bases to trimming and J lost 3 bases; unmatched junction nucleotides: 12. The CDR3 covers 15 residues. CDR3 DNA, as far as it was read: TGTGCCAGTGAGAGCCCCAGGGGGGTGGACACTGAA. This translates into CASESPRGVDTE. From start to end, the CDR3 is CASESPRGVDTEAFF.

To note about this clone: The read ends 3 residues shy of where the CDR3 ends; the end is completed using the germline J gene. The rearrangement uses TRBV7-8 and TRBJ2-5; 7 nucleotides line up with TRBD2. The germline CDR1 and CDR2 sequences are SGHVS and FQNEAQ. The CDR3 is 13 amino acids. With 2 bases clipped from V and 7 bases from J, the junction kept 4 bases outside the gene matches. The CDR3: CASSLRIAGTQYF. The sequenced part of the CDR3 DNA is TGTGCCAGCAGCTTAAGGATAGCGGGGACC. The full variable domain, completed using reference TRBV7-8 and TRBJ2-5, is GAGVSQSPRYKVAKRGQDVALRCDPISGHVSLFWYQQALGQGPEFLTYFQNEAQLDKSGLPSDRFFAERPEGSVSTLKIQRTQQEDSAVYLCASSLRIAGTQYFGPGTRLLVL.

This clone was detected only a few times. Distinct nucleotide sequences in the sample also encode this CDR3. This chain's CDR3 is CAWSVQGHEQYF. CDR3 bases read: TGTGCCTGGAGTGTACAGGGGCACGAG. The rearrangement links TRBV30 to TRBJ2-7; TRBD1 matches 7 bases. Sequencing ends 3 residues short of the CDR3 end; the germline J gene provides the rest. J gave up 5 bases and V 0 bases, and 1 base lay outside the gene matches. The CDR3 is made up of 12 amino acids. The germline gives CDR1 GTSNPN, CDR2 SVGIG (reference sequence).

In this sample, this clone turned up a few times. The read stops 3 residues short of the end of the CDR3; the missing end is completed from the germline J gene. This chain joins TRBV30 and TRBJ1-6; 8 positions match TRBD1. The V gene's germline CDR1 is GTSNPN and CDR2 SVGIG (reference sequence). Unmatched junction bases numbered 2, after V lost 5 bases and J lost 5 bases. The CDR3 contains 13 residues. CDR3 region: CAWQTGDNSPLHF. CDR3 DNA (partial): TGTGCCTGGCAGACAGGGGATAATTCACCC.

This clone was detected ten times or more. The read gets to within 3 residues of the CDR3 end, and the germline J gene fills in the rest. The J gene is TRBJ1-2, the V gene TRBV29-1; maybe TRBD1 (5 bases). The CDR3 is 12 amino acids. Germline lookup yields CDR1 SQVTM and CDR2 ANQGSEA. The CDR3 loop is CSVAGQGLGYTF. The DNA read from the CDR3 is TGCAGCGTTGCAGGGCAGGGTCTCGGC.

This clone was seen at least ten times. The sequenced fragment ends 3 residues before the CDR3 boundary, so the rest is inferred from the germline J gene. The rearrangement uses TRBV5-1 and TRBJ1-1; 10 bases are shared with TRBD1. This CDR3 has 15 amino acids. The trim removed 0 bases at V and 7 bases at J, leaving 6 bases unmatched. The germline gives CDR1 SGHRS, CDR2 YFSETQ. The sequenced part of the CDR3 DNA is TGCGCCAGCAGCTTGGGGGGGACAGGGGAAGGTGAA. Amino acids: CASSLGGTGEGE. The whole CDR3 is CASSLGGTGEGEAFF.

This clone was observed a handful of times. The missing CDR3 end, 3 residues past where the read stops, is filled in from the germline J gene. The genes are TRBV7-9 and TRBJ1-6; 8 nucleotides align to TRBD1. The CDR3 has 13 amino acids. CDR1 is SEHNR and CDR2 is FQNEAQ in the germline V gene (reference sequence). The DNA read from the CDR3 is TGTGCCAGCAGCTCAGGGGGCCGAGAGCCC. This gives the protein CASSSGGREP. The whole CDR3 reads CASSSGGREPLHF.

The table lists this clone with many counts. The CDR3 is cut off 3 residues early in the read; its end comes from the germline J gene. The V gene is TRBV30, the J gene TRBJ2-7; D remains unclear. Germline CDR1 and CDR2: GTSNPN and SVGIG (reference sequence). This CDR3 has 14 amino acids. With 0 bases removed from V and 0 bases from J, the gap between germline ends came to 9 bases. CDR3 amino acids: CAWSVRGTSYEQYF. The DNA read from the CDR3 is TGTGCCTGGAGTGTACGTGGCACCTCCTACGAG.

This clone was seen repeatedly, ten times or more. The read ends 3 residues early relative to the CDR3; the germline J gene fills the gap. The rearrangement uses TRBV19 and TRBJ2-7; 8 positions agree with TRBD2. Germline CDR1 LNHDA, CDR2 SQIVND (reference sequence). There are 14 residues in the CDR3. With V trimmed by 1 base and J by 4 bases, 3 bases remained unmatched. This chain's CDR3 is CASSIAGTSYEQYF. The DNA read from the CDR3 is TGTGCCAGTAGTATAGCCGGGACTAGTTACGAG.

As for this clone: The read falls 3 residues short of the CDR3 end, and the missing part is taken from the germline J gene. The chain recombines TRBV2 with TRBJ2-3; 12 nucleotides agree with TRBD2. CDR3 length equals 14 residues. The ends lost 11 bases at V and 1 base at J; junction bases unmatched: 4. CDR1 is SNHLY and CDR2 is FYNNEI in the germline V gene. The covered CDR3 bases are TGTGCCGGGACTAGCGGGTCGCGCACAGATACG. Translation gives CAGTSGSRTDT. The CDR3 as a whole reads CAGTSGSRTDTQYF.

This clone was counted many times. The missing CDR3 end, 3 residues past where the read stops, is filled in from the germline J gene. The gene calls are TRBV7-2 and TRBJ1-1; 8 bases are shared with TRBD1. J was trimmed by 1 base and V by 5 bases; bases with no gene match: 3. Germline loops: CDR1 SGHTA, CDR2 FQGNSA. This CDR3 is built from 14 residues. The sequenced CDR3 bases are TGTGCCAGCAGCCCAGGGGGCAGGAACACTGAA. The encoded protein is CASSPGGRNTE. The whole CDR3 sequence reads CASSPGGRNTEAFF.

Points on this clone: The observed sequence ends 3 residues before the CDR3 terminus, with the missing tail filled in from the germline J gene. Other DNA sequences within the sample encode an identical CDR3. J is TRBJ1-5 and V is TRBV6-1; perhaps TRBD1 as D (5 bases). The germline V and J ends were trimmed by 4 bases and 5 bases, with 9 bases remaining between them. This CDR3 contains 13 residues. The germline V gene has CDR1 MNHNS and CDR2 SASEGT. The CDR3 DNA, read in part, is TGTGCCAGCAGTGGGGGCCGGGATCAGCCC. Its translation is CASSGGRDQP. The whole CDR3 protein reads CASSGGRDQPQHF.

This clone has more than one count but fewer than ten. The DNA ends 3 residues before the CDR3 does, and the rest of the CDR3 is filled in from the germline J gene. V gene TRBV20-1 combines with J gene TRBJ2-5, with 8 bases lining up with TRBD1. The CDR3 consists of 14 residues. J gave up 5 bases and V 3 bases, and 8 bases lay outside the gene matches. The germline gives CDR1 DFQATT, CDR2 SNEGSKA (reference sequence). The CDR3 reads CSASSSGGAETQYF. The sequenced CDR3 bases are TGCAGTGCTAGTAGCTCAGGGGGCGCGGAGACC.

The table lists this clone with many counts. Read sequence stops 3 residues before the CDR3 end, and the germline J gene provides the missing end. V gene TRBV6-2 or TRBV6-3 combines with J gene TRBJ1-1, with D perhaps matching TRBD1 (6 bases). From germline, CDR1 is MNHEY and CDR2 SVGEGT. Trimming took 5 bases from V and 1 from J, leaving 8 bases between them. This CDR3 has 13 residues. CDR3 sequence reads: CASSADRNTEAFF. CDR3 bases read: TGTGCCAGCAGTGCGGACAGGAACACTGAA.

The table lists this clone with many counts. The observed sequence ends 3 residues before the CDR3 terminus, with the missing tail filled in from the germline J gene. The chain links TRBV2 to TRBJ2-2; TRBD1 matches at 8 bases. Germline V gene sequence: CDR1 SNHLY, CDR2 FYNNEI. The CDR3 has 14 amino acids. The J segment lost 1 base and the V segment lost 6 bases, leaving 1 base of the junction unmatched. CDR3 bases read: TGTGCCAGCAGGGACAGGGAGAACACCGGGGAG. Its translation is CASRDRENTGE. The full CDR3 is CASRDRENTGELFF.

The table lists this clone with a few counts. The CDR3 end lies 3 residues beyond the end of the read and is filled in from the germline J gene. The chain couples TRBV7-2 to TRBJ1-1; D is possibly TRBD1 (6 bases). Germline CDR1 SGHTA, CDR2 FQGNSA. V lost 5 bases to trimming and J lost 4 bases, with 11 bases between them. The CDR3 consists of 13 residues. The covered CDR3 bases are TGTGCCAGCAGCCTGACAGGCGCCACTGAA. Translating it yields CASSLTGATE. The entire CDR3 sequence reads CASSLTGATEAFF.

This clone occurred many times. The CDR3 is cut off 3 residues early in the read; its end comes from the germline J gene. The V gene is TRBV2, the J gene TRBJ2-7, with 11 bases that match TRBD2. This CDR3 is built from 17 residues. V shed 2 bases and J 2 bases; nucleotides not matched to a gene: 8. CDR1 is SNHLY and CDR2 is FYNNEI in the germline V gene. Incomplete CDR3 DNA: TGTGCCAGCAGTGAAACCGGGACTAGCGGATTAGCCTACGAG. This translates into CASSETGTSGLAYE. In full, the CDR3 reads CASSETGTSGLAYEQYF.

Turning to this clone: The read terminates 3 residues ahead of where the CDR3 ends, so the germline J gene completes it. V usage is TRBV2 and J usage is TRBJ2-1, with 8 bases identical to TRBD2. After removal of 5 bases from V and 6 bases from J, the junction contained 6 bases not matched to a gene. Germline CDR1 is SNHLY and CDR2 is FYNNEI. The CDR3 loop spans 14 amino acids. Partial CDR3 DNA: TGTGCCAGCAGTTCGGGACTAGGGGGCAATGAG. Translated, it gives CASSSGLGGNE. The whole CDR3 protein reads CASSSGLGGNEQFF.

In its sample, this clone was seen many times. The read gets to within 3 residues of the CDR3 end, and the germline J gene fills in the rest. This chain connects TRBV29-1 to TRBJ1-1, with 11 bases lining up with TRBD1. Per the germline V gene, CDR1 is SQVTM and CDR2 is ANQGSEA. The CDR3 has 14 residues. With 7 bases clipped from V and 0 bases from J, the junction kept 4 bases outside the gene matches. This chain's CDR3 is CSGKDRGLNTEAFF. CDR3 DNA (partial): TGCAGCGGAAAGGACAGGGGGCTGAACACTGAA.

CDR3 protein: CARTRRSSYNEQFF. Partial CDR3 DNA: TGTGCCCGGACTCGGCGGAGCTCCTACAATGAG. The chain links TRBV2 to TRBJ2-1, with D possibly matching TRBD2 (5 bases). The read ends 3 residues early relative to the CDR3; the germline J gene fills the gap. The germline gives CDR1 SNHLY, CDR2 FYNNEI. The CDR3 runs to 14 residues. V lost 11 bases and J lost 0, with 14 bases in between. Full variable domain (rest looked up from reference TRBV2 and TRBJ2-1): EPEVTQTPSHQVTQMGQEVILRCVPISNHLYFYWYRQILGQKVEFLVSFYNNEISEKSEIFDDQFSVERPDGSNFTLKIRSTKLEDSAMYFCARTRRSSYNEQFFGPGTRLTVL.

As regards this clone: Sequencing ends 3 residues short of the CDR3 end; the germline J gene provides the rest. The chain joins TRBV2 to TRBJ2-7; 7 bases agree with TRBD1. J gave up 2 bases and V 1 base, and 2 bases lay outside the gene matches. The CDR3 covers 14 residues. Germline V CDR1 and CDR2: SNHLY, FYNNEI. This chain's CDR3 is CASSEEQGPYEQYF. The sequenced CDR3 bases are TGTGCCAGCAGTGAAGAACAGGGGCCCTACGAG.

Remarks on this clone: The CDR3 end is not reached by the read, which stops 3 residues before it; the germline J gene fills it in. V gene TRBV2 combines with J gene TRBJ1-2; tentatively, D is TRBD1 (5 bases). Trimming removed 6 bases from V and 3 bases from J, with 11 bases in between. Germline values: CDR1 SNHLY, CDR2 FYNNEI. The CDR3 spans 13 residues. The CDR3 spells CASRQTGHYGYTF. The CDR3 DNA, read in part, is TGTGCCAGCAGACAAACAGGTCACTATGGC.

Many counts were recorded for this clone. The read terminates 3 residues ahead of where the CDR3 ends, so the germline J gene completes it. The chain recombines TRBV5-5 with TRBJ1-2, with 8 bases identical to TRBD1. Trimming cost V 4 bases and J 2 bases; bases outside gene matches: 7. Per germline, CDR1 SGHKS and CDR2 YYEKEE (reference sequence). The CDR3 is 15 residues long. The CDR3 bases that were read are TGTGCCAGCAGCGTAGGACAGGGCCAGAACTATGGC. The encoded protein is CASSVGQGQNYG. The entire CDR3 reads CASSVGQGQNYGYTF.